The text below deals with one T cell receptor beta chain. The antigen remains undetermined. This CDR3 has 15 amino acids. After removal of 3 bases from V and 7 bases from J, the junction contained 13 bases not matched to a gene. CDR1 and CDR2 (germline): DFQATT, SNEGSKA (reference sequence). The source of the sample is a study of T cell repertoires in cytomegalovirus infection. Across the whole study: CMV infection and matching HLA type were both indicated by public TCR beta signatures.

Findings and caveats of the study: The ex vivo response was dominated by HLA-C-restricted CMV-specific TCR beta clonotypes. Identification of carriers of CMV plus the relevant HLA was performed using cumulative public TCR beta family frequency.

TCRdb re-called the reads with MiXCR, one entry per CDR3 protein. The top ten clones hold under 3.5% of a sample with about 740,000 distinct CDR3 sequences, less than 40% of them seen once. This rearrangement joins TRBV20-1 to TRBJ2-3; TRBD2 aligns across 7 bases. This receptor was obtained from a human donor in good health (CMV status not recorded). Some clones in this sample may be carry-over from other donors' samples. Material: PBMCs. The CDR3 loop is CSARAQREGWNTQYF. In DNA form, the CDR3 reads TGCAGTGCTAGGGCCCAGCGGGAAGGATGGAATACGCAGTATTTT.